This TCR beta chain is drawn from a study of OX40 agonist ivuxolimab in advanced cancers. As regards this clone: What it binds is not known.

This CDR3 has 13 amino acids. J gave up 5 bases and V 2 bases, and 0 bases lay outside the gene matches. CDR1 is SGHRS and CDR2 is YFSETQ in the germline V gene. Produced via immunoSEQ multiplex PCR; TCRdb's table is partial and in-frame only. The repertoire holds approximately 80,000 clones, with roughly 87% as singletons. Study-wide results and limits: There were, on average, more expanded clones in CD8+ T cells than in CD4+. Some patients without response likewise showed low normalized clonal expansion.

J is TRBJ1-4 and V is TRBV5-1; 7 bases line up with TRBD1. Sequencing was performed on CD4+ or CD8+ T cells sorted from blood, taken in a trial of the OX40 agonist ivuxolimab. This receptor was taken from an adult with an advanced solid tumor such as melanoma, head and neck, liver or kidney cancer. This CDR3 reads CASSLQGNEKLFF. In DNA form, the CDR3 reads TGCGCCAGCAGCTTACAGGGGAATGAAAAACTGTTTTTT. The whole variable domain, filled in from reference TRBV5-1 and TRBJ1-4, reads KAGVTQTPRYLIKTRGQQVTLSCSPISGHRSVSWYQQTPGQGLQFLFEYFSETQRNKGNFPGRFSGRQFSNSRSEMNVSTLELGDSALYLCASSLQGNEKLFFGSGTQLSVL.